This is a list of T cell receptor beta chains from one sample in a study of human T cells and chemical hapten exposure. TCRdb passed the RACE reads through MiXCR, listing each CDR3 protein once. The sample shows roughly 120,000 distinct CDR3 sequences, less than 10% of them seen only once. Sample: whole blood, taken in connection with sensitization to the hapten diphenylcyclopropenone (DPC). These receptors came from a woman aged 40-49 years with alopecia areata. Some clones in this sample may be carry-over from other donors' samples. The CDR3 runs from the conserved cysteine through the conserved F or W. A D gene is named only where the DNA matches it firmly. Size tells how often a clone was seen (once, few, many) or the class of an expanded clone, and some rows leave it out.

CDR3aa: CASSLGRKYNEQFF; CDR3nt: TGTGCCAGCAGCCTGGGACGGAAATACAATGAGCAGTTCTTC; abundance: -; j_gene: TRBJ2-1; v_gene: TRBV3-1; d_gene: -
CDR3aa: CASSGNQGADTQYF; CDR3nt: TGCGCCAGCAGTGGAAACCAGGGGGCAGATACGCAGTATTTT; abundance: -; j_gene: TRBJ2-3; v_gene: TRBV10-1; d_gene: TRBD1
CDR3aa: CASGIRGESLDTQYF; CDR3nt: TGTGCCAGTGGTATCCGGGGGGAGTCCCTCGATACGCAGTATTTT; abundance: few; j_gene: TRBJ2-3; v_gene: TRBV19; d_gene: TRBD2
CDR3aa: CASSQRAVGNIQYF; CDR3nt: TGTGCCAGCAGCCAAAGAGCTGTCGGGAACATTCAGTACTTC; abundance: -; j_gene: TRBJ2-4; v_gene: TRBV3-1; d_gene: -
CDR3aa: CASSLERGTGTAF; CDR3nt: TGTGCCAGCAGCTTAGAACGGGGAACCGGGACAGCATTC; abundance: few; j_gene: TRBJ1-2; v_gene: TRBV7-3; d_gene: TRBD1
CDR3aa: CASSSPTNEQFF; CDR3nt: TGTGCCAGCAGCTCCCCAACTAATGAGCAGTTCTTC; abundance: many; j_gene: TRBJ2-1; v_gene: TRBV11-2; d_gene: -
CDR3aa: CASSLERFSPLHF; CDR3nt: TGTGCCAGCAGTCTGGAGAGGTTCTCACCCCTCCACTTT; abundance: few; j_gene: TRBJ1-6; v_gene: TRBV5-6; d_gene: -
CDR3aa: CASSDTAGGPGDTQYF; CDR3nt: TGTGCCAGCAGTGACACAGCGGGGGGGCCAGGAGATACGCAGTATTTT; abundance: -; j_gene: TRBJ2-3; v_gene: TRBV6-2/TRBV6-3; d_gene: TRBD2
CDR3aa: CASSEGRSGGATDTQYF; CDR3nt: TGTGCCAGCAGTGAAGGACGGAGCGGGGGGGCCACAGATACGCAGTATTTT; abundance: -; j_gene: TRBJ2-3; v_gene: TRBV2; d_gene: TRBD2
CDR3aa: CSVERTERGEFDEQFF; CDR3nt: TGCAGCGTTGAAAGAACAGAGCGGGGGGAGTTCGATGAGCAGTTCTTC; abundance: -; j_gene: TRBJ2-1; v_gene: TRBV29-1; d_gene: TRBD2
CDR3aa: CASQRGAYNEQFF; CDR3nt: TGTGCCAGCCAGCGGGGGGCGTACAATGAGCAGTTCTTC; abundance: few; j_gene: TRBJ2-1; v_gene: TRBV7-9; d_gene: TRBD2
CDR3aa: CASSQGMFTEAFF; CDR3nt: TGTGCCAGCAGCCAAGGGATGTTCACTGAAGCTTTCTTT; abundance: many; j_gene: TRBJ1-1; v_gene: TRBV3-1; d_gene: -
CDR3aa: CASTHTGYEQYF; CDR3nt: TGTGCCAGCACCCATACAGGGTACGAGCAGTACTTC; abundance: many; j_gene: TRBJ2-7; v_gene: TRBV7-9; d_gene: -
CDR3aa: CASSQEATVYGYTF; CDR3nt: TGCGCCAGCAGCCAAGAGGCGACTGTCTATGGCTACACCTTC; abundance: few; j_gene: TRBJ1-2; v_gene: TRBV4-1; d_gene: -
CDR3aa: CASTSRLVSYNEQFF; CDR3nt: TGTGCCAGCACCTCAAGACTGGTTTCCTACAATGAGCAGTTCTTC; abundance: few; j_gene: TRBJ2-1; v_gene: TRBV6-2/TRBV6-3; d_gene: -
CDR3aa: CASSPPKAVKVLEQYF; CDR3nt: TGTGCCAGCAGTCCCCCGAAAGCGGTGAAAGTTCTGGAGCAGTACTTC; abundance: few; j_gene: TRBJ2-7; v_gene: TRBV12-3/TRBV12-4; d_gene: -